This entry lists 22 T cell receptor beta chains sequenced from one sample in a study of CD8 T cells in ankylosing spondylitis. Each CDR3 protein gets one entry after TCRdb re-called the 5' RACE reads with MiXCR. The data show 200,000 to 250,000 distinct CDR3 sequences, roughly 32% seen once. The sequencing sample was made of blood, either unsorted or a sorted T cell fraction (not recorded which). These receptors all come from a male donor with ankylosing spondylitis or in good health (not recorded which).

This clonotype appeared a few times. This chain links TRBV20-1 with TRBJ2-6; D is ambiguous. Trimming took 6 bases from V and 0 from J, leaving 9 bases between them. Germline values: CDR1 DFQATT, CDR2 SNEGSKA (reference sequence). The length of the CDR3 is 14 residues. CDR3 nucleotide sequence: TGCAGTGCCCGACGCCACTCTGGGGCCAACGTCCTGACTTTC. Protein: CSARRHSGANVLTF.

The chain recombines TRBV5-6 with TRBJ2-1; 10 bases align to TRBD2. J gave up 2 bases and V 3 bases, and 2 bases lay outside the gene matches. This CDR3 is built from 15 residues. Germline V gene data show CDR1 as SGHDT and CDR2 as YYEEEE. The CDR3, as DNA: TGTGCCAGCAGCTCTCTAGCGGGGGCCTACAATGAGCAGTTCTTC. Its protein is CASSSLAGAYNEQFF.

The chain joins TRBV4-1 to TRBJ2-5; D not resolved. V shed 0 bases and J shed 0 bases, with 11 bases lying between them. This CDR3 has 16 residues. Germline V lookup: CDR1 MGHRA, CDR2 YSYEKL. This CDR3 is CASSQEGAPYQETQYF. The CDR3 DNA sequence: TGCGCCAGCAGCCAAGAAGGAGCGCCCTACCAAGAGACCCAGTACTTC.

The genes are TRBV7-8 and TRBJ2-5; 7 bases match TRBD1. CDR1 SGHVS and CDR2 FQNEAQ come from the germline V gene. Losses at the gene ends were 5 bases for V and 4 bases for J; bases not matched to a gene: 7. This CDR3 contains 14 residues. The CDR3 DNA sequence: TGTGCCAGCAGCACGACAGGGATAGGAGAGACCCAGTACTTC. Translation gives CASSTTGIGETQYF.

The chain employs TRBV18 and TRBJ1-1, with D uncertain. Germline CDR1 is KGHSH and CDR2 is LQKENI. Trimming took 6 bases from V and 0 from J, leaving 8 bases between them. The CDR3 covers 13 residues. The CDR3 loop reads CASSDNLNTEAFF. CDR3 DNA sequence: TGTGCCAGCTCTGACAATTTGAACACTGAAGCTTTCTTT.

As regards this clonotype: This may arise from a read error, as a much more abundant clone is one base away. The rearrangement links TRBV6-5 to TRBJ1-1; D is unresolved. Germline V lookup: CDR1 MNHEY, CDR2 SVGAGI. There are 14 residues in the CDR3. V was cut by 0 bases and J by 1 base, with 6 bases left in between. The CDR3 DNA is TGTGCCAGCAGTTACTCGACGGGGAACACTGAAGCTTTCTTT. Translating gives CASSYSTGNTEAFF.

This clonotype was seen a few times. The V and J genes are TRBV2 and TRBJ2-7, with 10 bases identical to TRBD1. The CDR3 runs 14 residues. The germline CDR1 and CDR2 sequences are SNHLY and FYNNEI. Germline trimming cut 6 bases from V and 5 bases from J; bases unmatched to any gene: 7. CDR3 bases: TGTGCCAGCAGGGGACAGGGGCAAAGCGACGAGCAGTACTTC. This encodes CASRGQGQSDEQYF.

The chain employs TRBV27 and TRBJ2-7; D unclear. V dropped 3 bases and J dropped 3 bases, with 12 bases sitting between them. Germline CDR1 reads MNHEY; CDR2 reads SMNVEV (reference sequence). The CDR3 runs to 14 residues. The CDR3 bases are TGTGCCAGCAGTTTGGGGTCCACCTACTACGAGCAGTACTTC. Protein: CASSLGSTYYEQYF.

The chain is built from TRBV18 and TRBJ2-3; D unclear. CDR3 length: 15 residues. From germline, CDR1 is KGHSH and CDR2 LQKENI. Deletions cut 6 bases from V and 0 bases from J, with 13 bases between. The CDR3 loop reads CASSDLTLSTDTQYF. The CDR3 region has the DNA TGTGCCAGCTCTGACCTCACTCTTAGCACAGATACGCAGTATTTT.

The chain has TRBV5-6 and TRBJ2-1, with D possibly TRBD2 on 5 matching bases. The CDR3 loop spans 15 amino acids. The germline V gene has CDR1 SGHDT and CDR2 YYEEEE. The V end lost 2 bases, the J end lost 6 bases, and 15 bases lay between the germline ends. CDR3 coding DNA: TGTGCCAGCAGCTTTATCCCCGTCGGAGGCAATGAGCAGTTCTTC. Its protein product is CASSFIPVGGNEQFF.

The chain has TRBV20-1 and TRBJ2-1; maybe TRBD1 (5 bases). Germline V gene sequence: CDR1 DFQATT, CDR2 SNEGSKA (reference sequence). The CDR3 extends over 15 amino acids. V was cut by 6 bases and J by 5 bases, with 20 bases left in between. The CDR3 spells CSARPSTAFHNEQFF. The CDR3 coding sequence is TGCAGTGCCAGACCCTCGACAGCCTTCCACAATGAGCAGTTCTTC.

This clonotype was seen a few times. The J gene is TRBJ2-6, the V gene TRBV20-1; D not certain. V was clipped by 6 bases and J by 0 bases, with 6 bases between them. CDR3 length: 13 residues. Germline CDR1 reads DFQATT; CDR2 reads SNEGSKA (reference sequence). Written as DNA, the CDR3 is TGCAGTGCCCTACGCTCTGGGGCCAACGTCCTGACTTTC. Its translation: CSALRSGANVLTF.

Only a few counts were recorded for this clonotype. The chain is built from TRBV6-5 and TRBJ2-7; perhaps TRBD1 as D (6 bases). Trimming cost V 2 bases and J 7 bases, with 18 bases left between them. The CDR3 totals 15 residues. CDR1 and CDR2 from the germline V gene are MNHEY and SVGAGI. CDR3 sequence: CASSYAPIRGIEQYF. The CDR3 coding sequence is TGTGCCAGCAGTTACGCCCCCATAAGGGGGATTGAGCAGTACTTC.

Written as DNA, the CDR3 is TGCAGTGCCCTGGGCCGGGACGGGTCCTACGAGCAGTACTTC. This gives the protein CSALGRDGSYEQYF. This sequence joins TRBV20-1 and TRBJ2-7; the D gene could be TRBD1 or TRBD2 (5 bases each). Germline-derived CDR1 and CDR2 are DFQATT and SNEGSKA (reference sequence). Trimming removed 6 bases from V and 1 base from J, with 16 bases in between. The CDR3 is 14 amino acids.

This clonotype was detected only a few times. This chain connects TRBV20-1 to TRBJ1-2; D might be TRBD1 (5 bases). The length of the CDR3 is 14 residues. Germline lookup yields CDR1 DFQATT and CDR2 SNEGSKA (reference sequence). Trimming pared 3 bases from V and 2 bases from J, leaving 13 bases between. CDR3 amino acids: CSARAPGGNYGYTF. CDR3 sequence (DNA): TGCAGTGCTAGGGCCCCGGGGGGAAACTATGGCTACACCTTC.

The chain has TRBV20-1 and TRBJ2-2; possible D gene TRBD1, 6 bases. Trimming pared 0 bases from V and 6 bases from J, leaving 14 bases between. The length of the CDR3 is 15 residues. Germline V gives CDR1 DFQATT, CDR2 SNEGSKA (reference sequence). The CDR3 DNA reads TGCAGTGCTAGAGATCAGGGGTTCGGGGCCGGGGAGCTGTTTTTT. Amino acids: CSARDQGFGAGELFF.

This clonotype has a handful of counts. The chain has TRBV5-5 and TRBJ1-5; D might be TRBD1 (5 bases). The V end was cut by 0 bases, the J end by 3 bases, with 10 bases between. The CDR3 loop spans 15 amino acids. In germline, CDR1 is SGHKS, CDR2 YYEKEE (reference sequence). CDR3: CASSLGLGTNQPQHF. CDR3 coding DNA: TGTGCCAGCAGCTTGGGGTTAGGGACCAATCAGCCCCAGCATTTT.

This clonotype has just a few counts. A read error may produce the germline difference seen at one junction end. The chain is built from TRBV4-1 and TRBJ1-1, with D possibly TRBD1 on 6 matching bases. Per the germline V gene, CDR1 is MGHRA and CDR2 is YSYEKL. The CDR3 is 17 residues long. CDR3 nucleotide sequence: TGCGCCAGCACCCAAGTGGGGGCACTTACAGTGAACACTGAAGCTTTCTTT. Protein: CASTQVGALTVNTEAFF.

This clonotype was seen only a few times. The chain combines TRBV27 with TRBJ2-7, with D possibly TRBD1 on 6 matching bases. Germline V CDR1 and CDR2: MNHEY, SMNVEV (reference sequence). Trimming cost V 0 bases and J 1 base, with 7 bases left between them. The CDR3 loop spans 14 amino acids. CDR3 coding DNA: TGTGCCAGCAGTTTATCGCAGGGGTCCTACGAGCAGTACTTC. This translates into CASSLSQGSYEQYF.

This clonotype was recorded a few times. V is TRBV9 and J is TRBJ2-2; maybe TRBD2 (7 bases). Trimming left V 5 bases short and J 4 bases short, with 12 bases between. The CDR3 sequence is 14 residues long. Germline CDR1 is SGDLS and CDR2 is YYNGEE. The CDR3 sequence: CASRGGGPTGELFF. CDR3 DNA: TGTGCCAGCAGAGGCGGGGGCCCCACCGGGGAGCTGTTTTTT.

This clonotype was seen repeatedly, ten times or more. This chain links TRBV7-2 with TRBJ2-1; 7 bases fit TRBD1. Germline values: CDR1 SGHTA, CDR2 FQGNSA. Losses at the gene ends were 1 base for V and 5 bases for J; bases not matched to a gene: 2. The CDR3 is 14 residues long. The CDR3 bases are TGTGCCAGCAGCTTAGTAGGGGGCCACAATGAGCAGTTCTTC. It is translated as CASSLVGGHNEQFF.

The rearrangement links TRBV5-1 to TRBJ1-4, with 7 bases matching TRBD1. With 4 bases clipped from V and 8 bases from J, the junction kept 8 bases outside the gene matches. Germline CDR1 reads SGHRS; CDR2 reads YFSETQ. The CDR3 covers 14 residues. CDR3 loop: CASSPGQVNEKLFF. CDR3 coding DNA: TGCGCCAGCAGCCCCGGACAGGTGAACGAAAAACTGTTTTTT. The full variable domain, rest sourced from reference TRBV5-1 and TRBJ1-4, is KAGVTQTPRYLIKTRGQQVTLSCSPISGHRSVSWYQQTPGQGLQFLFEYFSETQRNKGNFPGRFSGRQFSNSRSEMNVSTLELGDSALYLCASSPGQVNEKLFFGSGTQLSVL.